The 14 T cell receptor beta chains given below trace back to one sample, sequenced in a study of T cell responses to AZD1222 COVID-19 vaccine. The table came from immunoSEQ multiplex PCR; TCRdb's copy has only in-frame clones and leaves some out. The sample consists of around 100,000 clones, roughly 87% of them appearing once. The sequences come from peripheral blood, collected on day 0 of AZD1222 vaccination. Every receptor here comes from an adult in good health.

The rearrangement links TRBV6-2 or TRBV6-3 to TRBJ2-7, with 7 bases lining up with TRBD2. Germline loops: CDR1 MNHEY, CDR2 SVGEGT. The CDR3 is made up of 16 amino acids. After removal of 4 bases from V and 0 bases from J, the junction contained 9 bases not matched to a gene. This CDR3 is CASSSHGTIGSYEQYF. CDR3 bases: TGTGCCAGCAGTTCACACGGGACTATCGGCTCCTACGAGCAGTACTTC.

In this sample, this clone turned up a few times. This chain connects TRBV30 to TRBJ1-2; 9 bases are shared with TRBD1. Trimming cost V 7 bases and J 7 bases; bases outside gene matches: 1. Germline CDR1 is GTSNPN and CDR2 is SVGIG (reference sequence). The CDR3 loop spans 10 amino acids. The CDR3 reads CALGQGGYTF. The CDR3 DNA is TGTGCCTTGGGACAGGGTGGCTACACCTTC.

The chain recombines TRBV6-4 with TRBJ2-1, with 16 bases identical to TRBD2. Unmatched junction bases numbered 3, after V lost 2 bases and J lost 8 bases. The CDR3 spans 16 residues. In germline, CDR1 is MRHNA, CDR2 SNTAGT. The CDR3 DNA is TGTGCCAGCAGTGACCCGGGACTAGCGGGAGGGTATGAGCAGTTCTTC. Amino acids: CASSDPGLAGGYEQFF.

This sequence joins TRBV5-1 and TRBJ1-1; no clear D. With 2 bases removed from V and 7 bases from J, the gap between germline ends came to 15 bases. Looked up from germline, CDR1 is SGHRS and CDR2 is YFSETQ. The CDR3 length is 14 residues. CDR3 loop: CASSLDTTSVEAFF. In nucleotides, the CDR3 is TGCGCCAGCAGCTTAGACACAACGTCGGTTGAAGCTTTCTTT.

This chain joins TRBV7-3 and TRBJ2-1; 12 bases line up with TRBD1. J was trimmed by 8 bases and V by 0 bases; bases with no gene match: 5. Germline lookup yields CDR1 SGHTA and CDR2 FQGTGA. The CDR3 runs 16 residues. The chain's CDR3 is CASSLTEGQGAHEQFF. The CDR3 bases are TGTGCCAGCAGCTTAACGGAGGGACAGGGGGCCCATGAGCAGTTCTTC.

This clone was counted a few times. The chain links TRBV30 to TRBJ1-1; D unclear. Germline values: CDR1 GTSNPN, CDR2 SVGIG (reference sequence). CDR3 length: 13 residues. The germline V and J ends were trimmed by 3 bases and 4 bases, with 12 bases remaining between them. CDR3 amino acids: CAWRLGSATEAFF. In DNA form, the CDR3 reads TGTGCCTGGAGACTTGGGTCGGCCACTGAAGCTTTCTTT.

V usage is TRBV10-2 and J usage is TRBJ1-5; no clear D. CDR1 and CDR2 (germline): WSHSY, SAAADI. Trimming shortened V by 1 base and J by 3 bases, and 4 bases separated the two germline ends. The CDR3 extends over 13 amino acids. CDR3 in DNA: TGCGCCAGCAGTGAGTTAGCCAATCAGCCCCAGCATTTT. Its protein is CASSELANQPQHF.

J is TRBJ2-1 and V is TRBV19; 11 bases agree with TRBD2. This CDR3 has 14 residues. The junction had 8 bases not matched to a gene; V was cut back by 10 bases and J by 6 bases. From germline, CDR1 is LNHDA and CDR2 SQIVND (reference sequence). The CDR3 nucleotides read TGTGCCACCCGATCCCTAGCGGGAGGCAATGAGCAGTTCTTC. Translating it yields CATRSLAGGNEQFF.

The genes are TRBV30 and TRBJ1-2, with TRBD1 identical over 9 bases. The germline CDR1 and CDR2 sequences are GTSNPN and SVGIG (reference sequence). V lost 5 bases and J lost 7; bases outside the gene matches: 5. The CDR3 has 12 amino acids. The CDR3, as DNA: TGTGCCTGGGAGGCGGGACAGGGTGGCTACACCTTC. Translating it yields CAWEAGQGGYTF.

The gene calls are TRBV18 and TRBJ1-5; TRBD1 aligns across 8 bases. The CDR3 has 18 amino acids. Germline trimming cut 3 bases from V and 5 bases from J; bases unmatched to any gene: 15. Germline lookup yields CDR1 KGHSH and CDR2 LQKENI. CDR3 in DNA: TGTGCCAGCTCACCCAATCCAGGGACGACAGGGGTTGATCAGCCCCAGCATTTT. This gives the protein CASSPNPGTTGVDQPQHF. The whole variable domain, filled in from reference TRBV18 and TRBJ1-5, reads NAGVMQNPRHLVRRRGQEARLRCSPMKGHSHVYWYRQLPEEGLKFMVYLQKENIIDESGMPKERFSAEFPKEGPSILRIQQVVRGDSAAYFCASSPNPGTTGVDQPQHFGDGTRLSIL.

The chain recombines TRBV4-1 with TRBJ1-5, with D possibly matching TRBD1 (5 bases). V was trimmed by 1 base and J by 6 bases, leaving 10 bases between them. The CDR3 is 14 residues long. Germline values: CDR1 MGHRA, CDR2 YSYEKL. The CDR3: CASSQGSGFQPQHF. CDR3 bases: TGCGCCAGCAGCCAAGGTTCAGGGTTTCAGCCCCAGCATTTT.

The chain is built from TRBV5-4 and TRBJ1-1, with D hard to call. This CDR3 is 15 amino acids long. Between the trimmed V and J ends, which lost 1 base and 0 bases, there was a span of 10 bases. Germline CDR1 SGHNT, CDR2 YYREEE (reference sequence). The DNA for the CDR3 is TGTGCCAGCAGCTTGACTCTCCCCGTGAACACTGAAGCTTTCTTT. It translates to CASSLTLPVNTEAFF. Drawing the rest from reference TRBV5-4 and TRBJ1-1, the complete variable domain is ETGVTQSPTHLIKTRGQQVTLRCSSQSGHNTVSWYQQALGQGPQFIFQYYREEENGRGNFPPRFSGLQFPNYSSELNVNALELDDSALYLCASSLTLPVNTEAFFGQGTRLTVV.

CDR3 in DNA: TGTGCCAGCAGGCTAGCGGGAGTTAGCGATGAGCAGTTCTTC. It translates to CASRLAGVSDEQFF. The chain uses TRBV2 and TRBJ2-1, with TRBD2 matching over 10 bases. The CDR3 covers 14 residues. In germline, CDR1 is SNHLY, CDR2 FYNNEI. V shed 6 bases, J shed 8 bases, and the junction held 7 bases outside the gene matches.

This chain uses TRBV10-3 with TRBJ2-5; 7 bases map to TRBD1. The CDR3 has 15 amino acids. Germline lookup yields CDR1 ENHRY and CDR2 SYGVKD. V shed 3 bases, J shed 1 base, and the junction held 5 bases outside the gene matches. The CDR3 DNA follows: TGTGCCATCAGTGAAACAGGGGAGACCCAAGAGACCCAGTACTTC. Translating it yields CAISETGETQETQYF.